This TCR beta chain was found in a study of regulatory T cells in long-lasting Graves disease. There are many counts of this clonotype. In building TCR beta libraries, iRepertoire HTBI primers were used together with Arm-PCR of CDR3 regions. TCRdb reprocessed the multiplex PCR reads via MiXCR and lists one record per CDR3 protein. The sample lists under 300,000 distinct CDR3 sequences, roughly a fifth occurring once. The time point is: newly diagnosed GD, antithyroid drugs for less than 3 months. Making the TCR library involved RNA that had been extracted from PBMCs. The junction had 5 bases not matched to a gene; V was cut back by 4 bases and J by 7 bases. The CDR3 loop spans 14 amino acids. Germline CDR1 and CDR2: MDHEN and SYDVKM.

The clonotype was recovered from a female donor with Graves disease. The specimen comprised peripheral blood mononuclear cells (PBMCs), sampled at new diagnosis, from a patient treated with antithyroid drugs. The rearrangement uses TRBV28 and TRBJ1-5, with 9 bases matching TRBD1. CDR3 amino acids: CASSSQGARQPQHF. DNA of the CDR3: TGTGCCAGCAGTTCACAGGGGGCGAGGCAGCCCCAGCATTTT.